This is a list of T cell receptor beta chains from one sample in a study of a mutant IDH1 vaccine in newly diagnosed glioma. These receptors are not linked to any known antigen. The assay was immunoSEQ multiplex PCR, and TCRdb's table has in-frame clones only and misses some. This table has some 33,000 clones, roughly 86% appearing once. The sequencing here drew on PBMCs, taken from a glioma patient whose treatment included an IDH1 peptide vaccine. These receptors originate from a man younger than 40 with glioma. Each CDR3 is given with its conserved first and last residue. D genes are given only for firm matches. The size field is filled for only some rows; it gives once, few, many or a size class.

j_call | d_call | clone_size | v_call | cdr3_aa | cdr3_nt
TRBJ2-7 | TRBD1 | - | TRBV29-1 | CSVEGGTGPYEQYF | TGCAGCGTTGAAGGGGGGACAGGTCCCTACGAGCAGTACTTC
TRBJ2-7 | TRBD2 | - | TRBV5-1 | CASHARTGGDYEQYF | TGCGCCAGCCACGCCCGGACGGGGGGGGACTACGAGCAGTACTTC
TRBJ1-4 | - | - | TRBV2 | CASSYRREKLFF | TGTGCCAGCAGCTACAGGAGAGAAAAACTGTTTTTT
TRBJ2-2 | - | once | TRBV7-7 | CASSPEGGWAGELFF | TGTGCCAGCAGCCCGGAAGGGGGGTGGGCCGGGGAGCTGTTTTTT
TRBJ2-2 | TRBD1 | once | TRBV6-5 | CASSHRGNTGELFF | TGTGCCAGCAGCCACAGGGGAAACACCGGGGAGCTGTTTTTT
TRBJ2-7 | - | - | TRBV10-3 | CAISESVGIAYEQYF | TGTGCCATCAGTGAGTCGGTAGGCATAGCCTACGAGCAGTACTTC
TRBJ2-7 | - | - | TRBV19 | CASSIGQSYEQYF | TGTGCCAGTAGTATAGGACAGTCCTACGAGCAGTACTTC
TRBJ1-5 | TRBD1 | - | TRBV5-5 | CASSFDRGFRPQHF | TGTGCCAGCAGCTTCGACAGGGGGTTCCGGCCCCAGCATTTT
TRBJ2-1 | TRBD2 | - | TRBV7-8 | CASSLYLVSGIDNEQFF | TGTGCCAGCAGCTTATATTTGGTTAGCGGGATCGACAATGAGCAGTTCTTC
TRBJ2-1 | - | - | TRBV5-1 | CASSWLRQNYNEQFF | TGCGCCAGCAGCTGGCTTCGGCAGAATTACAATGAGCAGTTCTTC
TRBJ1-4 | TRBD1 | - | TRBV5-1 | CASSPGQGLLTNEKLFF | TGCGCCAGCAGCCCAGGACAGGGATTGTTAACTAATGAAAAACTGTTTTTT
TRBJ2-2 | TRBD1 | - | TRBV7-9 | CASSLWQGAYTGELFF | TGTGCCAGCAGCTTATGGCAGGGGGCCTACACCGGGGAGCTGTTTTTT
TRBJ1-2 | - | - | TRBV7-8 | CASSSGRNYGYTF | TGTGCCAGCAGCTCAGGACGGAACTATGGCTACACCTTC
TRBJ1-3 | - | - | TRBV15 | CATSTRDTGNTIYF | TGTGCCACCAGCACCCGAGACACTGGAAACACCATATATTTT
TRBJ2-7 | TRBD2 | large | TRBV19 | CASSSTTGTSGRYPYEQYF | TGTGCCAGTAGTAGCACGACCGGGACTAGCGGGAGGTATCCTTACGAGCAGTACTTC
TRBJ2-7 | - | - | TRBV19 | CASSPGLPYEQYF | TGTGCCAGTAGTCCAGGACTACCCTACGAGCAGTACTTC
TRBJ1-2 | - | - | TRBV10-3 | CAISETQRSYTF | TGTGCCATCAGTGAGACCCAAAGGAGCTACACCTTC
TRBJ2-7 | TRBD1 | - | TRBV6-5 | CASSYGQGHHEQYF | TGTGCCAGCAGTTACGGACAGGGACACCACGAGCAGTACTTC
TRBJ1-1 | TRBD1 | - | TRBV19 | CASTDRWYTEAFF | TGTGCCAGTACGGACAGGTGGTACACTGAAGCTTTCTTT
TRBJ2-1 | TRBD1 | - | TRBV4-1 | CASSHPRDRGGNEQFF | TGCGCCAGCAGCCATCCCCGGGACAGGGGCGGGAATGAGCAGTTCTTC
TRBJ2-5 | TRBD1 | - | TRBV5-4 | CASSIMTGRETQYF | TGTGCCAGCAGCATCATGACAGGGCGGGAGACCCAGTACTTC
TRBJ1-5 | - | once | TRBV7-2 | CASSLVSWKSNQPQHF | TGTGCCAGCAGCTTAGTTTCGTGGAAGAGCAATCAGCCCCAGCATTTT
TRBJ1-1 | - | few | TRBV7-9 | CASSFEQGAFF | TGTGCCAGCAGCTTTGAACAGGGAGCTTTCTTT
TRBJ1-2 | - | - | TRBV19 | CASSVTGSYYGYTF | TGTGCCAGTAGTGTGACAGGATCATACTATGGCTACACCTTC